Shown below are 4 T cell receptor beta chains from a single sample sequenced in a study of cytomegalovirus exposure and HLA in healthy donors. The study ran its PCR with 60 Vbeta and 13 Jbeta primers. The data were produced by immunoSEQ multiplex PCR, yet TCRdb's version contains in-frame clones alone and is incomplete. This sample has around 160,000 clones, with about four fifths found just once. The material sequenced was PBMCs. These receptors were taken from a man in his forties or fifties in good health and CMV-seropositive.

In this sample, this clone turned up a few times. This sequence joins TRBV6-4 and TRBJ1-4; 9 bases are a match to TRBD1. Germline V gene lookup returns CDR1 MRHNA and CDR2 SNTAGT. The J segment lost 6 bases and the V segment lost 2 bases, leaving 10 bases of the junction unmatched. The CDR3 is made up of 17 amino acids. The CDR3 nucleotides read TGTGCCAGCAGTGACCCGGGACAGGGAAGGGAGGATGAAAAACTGTTTTTT. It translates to CASSDPGQGREDEKLFF.

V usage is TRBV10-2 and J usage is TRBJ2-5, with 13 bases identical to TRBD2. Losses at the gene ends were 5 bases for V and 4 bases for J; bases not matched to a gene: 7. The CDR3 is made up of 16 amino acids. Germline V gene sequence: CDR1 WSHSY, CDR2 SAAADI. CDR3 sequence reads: CASSPGLAGAGETQYF. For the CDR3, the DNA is TGCGCCAGCAGTCCAGGACTAGCGGGAGCAGGAGAGACCCAGTACTTC.

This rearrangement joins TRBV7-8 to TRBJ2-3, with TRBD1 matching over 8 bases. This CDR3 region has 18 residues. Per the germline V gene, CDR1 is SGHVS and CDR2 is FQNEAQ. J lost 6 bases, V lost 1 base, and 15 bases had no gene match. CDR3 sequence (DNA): TGTGCCAGCAGCTTAGGGCAGGGGGCATATCCAGAGGCCGATACGCAGTATTTT. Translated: CASSLGQGAYPEADTQYF.

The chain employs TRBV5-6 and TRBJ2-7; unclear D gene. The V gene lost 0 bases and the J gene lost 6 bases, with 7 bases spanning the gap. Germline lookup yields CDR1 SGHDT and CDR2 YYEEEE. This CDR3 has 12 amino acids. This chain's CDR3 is CASSLGMAEQYF. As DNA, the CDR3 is TGTGCCAGCAGCTTGGGCATGGCCGAGCAGTACTTC.